A single sample gave rise to the 27 T cell receptor beta chains below, sequenced in a study of CXCR3-negative and CXCR3-positive naive CD8 T cells. The study, taken as a whole, reports: Naive CXCR3-positive cells had TRB CDR3s more hydrophobic than those of CXCR3-negative naive cells.

Their cognate antigens are unknown. UMI-labeled TRB cDNA libraries were prepared by 5' RACE. TCRdb reprocessed the 5' RACE reads, keeping one entry per CDR3 protein, no DNA. Reported are thousands of distinct CDR3 sequences; the ten largest clones contain approximately 1.5%. The specimen was naive CXCR3+ CD8+ T cells from blood. Indicated subset: CD45RO-CCR7+CD27+CD95- naive CD8+ T cells expressing CXCR3 (TNR3+). The receptor set was obtained from a human donor in good health. Some clones in this sample may be carry-over from other donors' samples.

V and J are TRBV11-3 and TRBJ2-2. The CDR3 runs 14 residues. The germline V gene has CDR1 SGHNT and CDR2 YENEEA. The CDR3 here is CASSSRTNTGELFF.

The V call is TRBV12-3 or TRBV12-4, the J call TRBJ1-1; the TRBD1 assignment by TCRdb is unverifiable without DNA. This CDR3 has 13 residues. The CDR3 region is CASRDPGEAEAFF.

The genes are TRBV7-9 and TRBJ1-4; absent DNA, TCRdb's TRBD1 call cannot be checked. This CDR3 spans 17 amino acids. Germline loops: CDR1 SEHNR, CDR2 FQNEAQ (reference sequence). This CDR3 is CASSLVGAGWPNEKLFF.

V gene TRBV7-2 combines with J gene TRBJ1-1; TCRdb's D call of TRBD1 is untestable without DNA. The CDR3 is 14 residues long. CDR1 and CDR2 (germline): SGHTA, FQGNSA. The CDR3 sequence: CASSFGALNTEAFF.

The rearrangement uses TRBV19 and TRBJ1-2. This CDR3 is 12 amino acids long. The germline V gene encodes CDR1 LNHDA and CDR2 SQIVND (reference sequence). The CDR3 loop is CASSQGYYGYTF.

According to its frequency, this clonotype is medium-sized (0.01 to 0.1%). V gene TRBV12-3 or TRBV12-4 combines with J gene TRBJ2-5; TCRdb names TRBD1, which stays unverified in the absence of DNA. The CDR3 sequence is 12 residues long. The CDR3 loop reads CASKGSQETQYF.

In terms of frequency, this clonotype is medium-sized. The CDR3 is CATMRGETQYF. The gene calls are TRBV15 and TRBJ2-5. The V gene's germline CDR1 is LNHNV and CDR2 YYDKDF (reference sequence). The CDR3 is 11 amino acids.

In terms of frequency, this clonotype is medium-sized. The chain links TRBV10-3 to TRBJ2-1; TCRdb lists TRBD2, though no DNA is available to test this call. The CDR3 totals 17 residues. Per germline, CDR1 ENHRY and CDR2 SYGVKD. CDR3 sequence reads: CAISETVLAGVPNEQFF.

This clonotype is deemed medium-sized by its frequency. The chain uses TRBV19 and TRBJ1-1. This CDR3 is 13 amino acids long. Germline V CDR1 and CDR2: LNHDA, SQIVND (reference sequence). The CDR3 sequence is CASSIFSHDEAFF.

V gene TRBV25-1 combines with J gene TRBJ2-1; TCRdb lists TRBD2, though no DNA is available to test this call. The CDR3 loop spans 15 amino acids. Germline CDR1 and CDR2: MGHDK and SYGVNS. The CDR3 loop reads CASSEFATSVNEQFF.

This clonotype is labeled medium-sized (0.01 to 0.1%) based on frequency. This CDR3 reads CASSPAIQETQYF. The V and J genes are TRBV3-1 and TRBJ2-5. The CDR3 is made up of 13 amino acids. The germline CDR1 and CDR2 sequences are LGHDT and YNNKEL (reference sequence).

This chain joins TRBV29-1 and TRBJ1-2. The CDR3 is made up of 12 amino acids. Germline V CDR1 and CDR2: SQVTM, ANQGSEA. This CDR3 reads CSTLERGYGYTF.

Considering frequency, this clonotype is medium-sized. The chain employs TRBV28 and TRBJ2-5. The length of the CDR3 is 15 residues. CDR1 and CDR2 from the germline V gene are MDHEN and SYDVKM. CDR3 loop: CASSSSLGVQETQYF. The whole variable domain, remainder taken from reference TRBV28 and TRBJ2-5, is DVKVTQSSRYLVKRTGEKVFLECVQDMDHENMFWYRQDPGLGLRLIYFSYDVKMKEKGDIPEGYSVSREKKERFSLILESASTNQTSMYLCASSSSLGVQETQYFGPGTRLLVL.

Judged by frequency, this clonotype is medium-sized. The gene calls are TRBV28 and TRBJ2-2; TCRdb picks TRBD1, but there is no DNA to check that call. CDR1 MDHEN and CDR2 SYDVKM come from the germline V gene. This CDR3 has 17 residues. The CDR3 is CASSSPGAGPNTGELFF.

According to its frequency, this clonotype is medium-sized. This chain connects TRBV5-1 to TRBJ2-3. Germline CDR1 SGHRS, CDR2 YFSETQ. This CDR3 has 15 amino acids. CDR3 amino acids: CASSLDGNPADTQYF.

Judged by frequency, this clonotype is medium-sized. The V and J genes are TRBV7-9 and TRBJ2-7; TCRdb reports TRBD1, a call that lacks DNA to check it against. In germline, CDR1 is SEHNR, CDR2 FQNEAQ (reference sequence). The CDR3 spans 18 residues. The CDR3 loop is CASSSSRDRGIFSYEQYF.

By frequency, this clonotype is medium-sized (0.01 to 0.1%). The chain employs TRBV28 and TRBJ2-7; TCRdb gives TRBD2 as the D gene, but with no DNA this cannot be confirmed. In germline, CDR1 is MDHEN, CDR2 SYDVKM. The CDR3 covers 13 residues. The CDR3: CASSIVAGYEQYF.

This clonotype is called medium-sized based on its frequency. The chain links TRBV19 to TRBJ1-2; the D call from TCRdb, TRBD1, cannot be confirmed without DNA. The CDR3 is 12 amino acids. Germline V gene sequence: CDR1 LNHDA, CDR2 SQIVND (reference sequence). The CDR3: CASSPDSYGYTF. Complete variable domain (other parts from reference TRBV19 and TRBJ1-2): DGGITQSPKYLFRKEGQNVTLSCEQNLNHDAMYWYRQDPGQGLRLIYYSQIVNDFQKGDIAEGYSVSREKKESFPLTVTSAQKNPTAFYLCASSPDSYGYTFGSGTRLTVV.

This clonotype registers medium-sized by frequency. The rearrangement uses TRBV6-5 and TRBJ2-1; checking the TCRdb D call of TRBD2 is not possible without DNA. The germline gives CDR1 MNHEY, CDR2 SVGAGI. The length of the CDR3 is 15 residues. CDR3 loop: CASRPPGLAAWEQFF.

The chain employs TRBV6-5 and TRBJ2-2; TCRdb selects TRBD1, and the lack of DNA leaves this call unchecked. Germline V gene data show CDR1 as MNHEY and CDR2 as SVGAGI. CDR3 size: 14 residues. The CDR3 is CASSATGGWGELFF.

The CDR3 protein is CSARPIVAGASGEQYF. This sequence joins TRBV20-1 and TRBJ2-7; TCRdb designates TRBD2, a call that cannot be tested without DNA. CDR1 and CDR2 from the germline V gene are DFQATT and SNEGSKA (reference sequence). The CDR3 runs to 16 residues.

The chain recombines TRBV2 with TRBJ2-5; TCRdb lists TRBD2, though no DNA is available to test this call. This CDR3 contains 15 residues. Germline V CDR1 and CDR2: SNHLY, FYNNEI. CDR3 residues: CASSEDYGLAETQYF. The full variable domain, with the rest looked up from reference TRBV2 and TRBJ2-5, is EPEVTQTPSHQVTQMGQEVILRCVPISNHLYFYWYRQILGQKVEFLVSFYNNEISEKSEIFDDQFSVERPDGSNFTLKIRSTKLEDSAMYFCASSEDYGLAETQYFGPGTRLLVL.

Judged by frequency, this clonotype is medium-sized. The J gene is TRBJ2-1, the V gene TRBV20-1. Germline CDR1 is DFQATT and CDR2 is SNEGSKA (reference sequence). The CDR3 length is 13 residues. The CDR3 loop reads CSARDASHDEQFF.

This chain joins TRBV6-1 and TRBJ2-1; absent DNA, TCRdb's TRBD1 call cannot be checked. The germline V gene has CDR1 MNHNS and CDR2 SASEGT. The CDR3 loop spans 16 amino acids. This CDR3 is CASSPWDRSSYNEQFF.

This clonotype is called medium-sized based on its frequency. The chain has TRBV21-1 and TRBJ2-1. TRBV21-1 is flagged as a pseudogene. This CDR3 spans 15 amino acids. Here the CDR3 reads CASSTQRKDYNEQFF.

This clonotype is classed as medium-sized by frequency. This chain joins TRBV2 and TRBJ2-5. This CDR3 has 14 amino acids. Germline values: CDR1 SNHLY, CDR2 FYNNEI. The CDR3 loop reads CASSDMGTGETQYF. Full variable domain (missing parts from reference TRBV2 and TRBJ2-5): EPEVTQTPSHQVTQMGQEVILRCVPISNHLYFYWYRQILGQKVEFLVSFYNNEISEKSEIFDDQFSVERPDGSNFTLKIRSTKLEDSAMYFCASSDMGTGETQYFGPGTRLLVL.

This clonotype registers medium-sized (0.01 to 0.1%) by frequency. The chain is built from TRBV7-8 and TRBJ2-1; TCRdb picks TRBD1, but there is no DNA to check that call. The CDR3 extends over 15 amino acids. The germline gives CDR1 SGHVS, CDR2 FQNEAQ. CDR3 loop: CASSPPNRGRNEQFF.